This T cell receptor beta chain is drawn from a study of technical replicates of blood from a few donors. CDR1 and CDR2 from the germline V gene are MDHEN and SYDVKM. V gave up 4 bases and J gave up 6 bases, with 5 bases separating them. The CDR3 runs 11 residues. Sequencing was performed with immunoSEQ multiplex PCR; in TCRdb, only in-frame clones are kept and a portion is missing. Among some 15,000 clones listed, over 75% were seen once. The chain uses TRBV28 and TRBJ2-3; no clear D. This TCR was recovered from a human donor in good health. Some clones in this sample may be carry-over from other donors' samples. The sample taken for sequencing was PBMCs. The CDR3 loop reads CASSSRDTQYF. The CDR3 bases are TGTGCCAGCAGTTCCAGGGATACGCAGTATTTT. The variable domain in full, completed from reference TRBV28 and TRBJ2-3, reads DVKVTQSSRYLVKRTGEKVFLECVQDMDHENMFWYRQDPGLGLRLIYFSYDVKMKEKGDIPEGYSVSREKKERFSLILESASTNQTSMYLCASSSRDTQYFGPGTRLTVL.